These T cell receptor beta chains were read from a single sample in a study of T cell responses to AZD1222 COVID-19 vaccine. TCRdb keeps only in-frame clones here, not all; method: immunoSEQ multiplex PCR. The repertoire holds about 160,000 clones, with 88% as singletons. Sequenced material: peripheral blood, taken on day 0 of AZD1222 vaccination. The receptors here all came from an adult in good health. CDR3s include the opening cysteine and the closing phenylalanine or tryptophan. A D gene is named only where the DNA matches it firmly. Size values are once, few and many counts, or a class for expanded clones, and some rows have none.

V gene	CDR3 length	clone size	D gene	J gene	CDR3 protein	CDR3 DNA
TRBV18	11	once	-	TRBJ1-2	CASSPGDGYTF	TGTGCCAGCTCACCGGGGGATGGCTACACCTTC
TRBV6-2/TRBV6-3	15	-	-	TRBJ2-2	CASSETASVSGELFF	TGTGCCAGCAGCGAAACGGCTAGCGTCTCCGGGGAGCTGTTTTTT
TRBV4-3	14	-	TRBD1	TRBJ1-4	CASSPGQGAEKLFF	TGCGCCAGCAGCCCGGGACAGGGGGCAGAAAAACTGTTTTTT
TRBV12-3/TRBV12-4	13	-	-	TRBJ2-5	CASSLGYQETQYF	TGTGCCAGCAGTTTAGGTTACCAAGAGACCCAGTACTTC
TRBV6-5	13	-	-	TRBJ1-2	CASISGGQRGYTF	TGTGCCAGCATTTCGGGGGGCCAGAGGGGCTACACCTTC
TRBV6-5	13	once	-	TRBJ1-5	CASSLQGHQPQHF	TGTGCCAGCAGTCTACAGGGTCATCAGCCCCAGCATTTT
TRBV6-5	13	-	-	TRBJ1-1	CASSYRRNTEAFF	TGTGCCAGCAGTTACCGGAGAAACACTGAAGCTTTCTTT
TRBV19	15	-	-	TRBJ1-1	CASSIEQGPSTEAFF	TGTGCCAGTAGTATAGAGCAGGGGCCGAGCACTGAAGCTTTCTTT
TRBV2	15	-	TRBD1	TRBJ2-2	CASSGQGVSTGELFF	TGTGCCAGCAGTGGACAGGGAGTGAGCACCGGGGAGCTGTTTTTT
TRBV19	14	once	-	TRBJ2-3	CASSRDPASDTQYF	TGTGCCAGTAGTAGGGACCCGGCATCCGATACGCAGTATTTT
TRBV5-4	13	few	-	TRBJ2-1	CASSLDYYNEQFF	TGTGCCAGCAGTCTGGACTATTACAATGAGCAGTTCTTC
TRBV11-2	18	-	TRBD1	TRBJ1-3	CASSSPTGITLSGNTIYF	TGTGCCAGCAGCTCCCCGACAGGGATTACTTTATCTGGAAACACCATATATTTT